A single T cell receptor beta chain is shown here with its context. The source of the sample is a study of blood T cell repertoires in COVID-19. Study-wide context: Some COVID-19 samples were acute and others convalescent; all came from the United States, Italy and Spain. PBMCs, B-cell-depleted T cells, or T cells were the source of the cDNA or gDNA that made up the material.

Authors' processing steps: Scientists estimated how many nucleated cells there were by amplifying reference gene primers. TCRdb's table, derived via immunoSEQ multiplex PCR, lists solely in-frame clones and lacks some. The V and J calls and clone size were taken over from that table, and D and trimming were inferred from the DNA. The sample has more than 55,000 clones, nearly 95% seen once. The V and J ends lost 4 bases and 7 bases, in that order; junction bases with no gene match: 5. The germline V gene encodes CDR1 MNHEY and CDR2 SVGAGI. CDR3 size: 14 residues. Sequencing used peripheral blood. This sequence originates from a man in his fifties with active COVID-19. The rearrangement links TRBV6-5 to TRBJ1-4; 8 bases match TRBD1. As DNA, the CDR3 is TGTGCCAGCAGTTCGTACAGGGGGGGTGAAAAACTGTTTTTT. Its translation: CASSSYRGGEKLFF.